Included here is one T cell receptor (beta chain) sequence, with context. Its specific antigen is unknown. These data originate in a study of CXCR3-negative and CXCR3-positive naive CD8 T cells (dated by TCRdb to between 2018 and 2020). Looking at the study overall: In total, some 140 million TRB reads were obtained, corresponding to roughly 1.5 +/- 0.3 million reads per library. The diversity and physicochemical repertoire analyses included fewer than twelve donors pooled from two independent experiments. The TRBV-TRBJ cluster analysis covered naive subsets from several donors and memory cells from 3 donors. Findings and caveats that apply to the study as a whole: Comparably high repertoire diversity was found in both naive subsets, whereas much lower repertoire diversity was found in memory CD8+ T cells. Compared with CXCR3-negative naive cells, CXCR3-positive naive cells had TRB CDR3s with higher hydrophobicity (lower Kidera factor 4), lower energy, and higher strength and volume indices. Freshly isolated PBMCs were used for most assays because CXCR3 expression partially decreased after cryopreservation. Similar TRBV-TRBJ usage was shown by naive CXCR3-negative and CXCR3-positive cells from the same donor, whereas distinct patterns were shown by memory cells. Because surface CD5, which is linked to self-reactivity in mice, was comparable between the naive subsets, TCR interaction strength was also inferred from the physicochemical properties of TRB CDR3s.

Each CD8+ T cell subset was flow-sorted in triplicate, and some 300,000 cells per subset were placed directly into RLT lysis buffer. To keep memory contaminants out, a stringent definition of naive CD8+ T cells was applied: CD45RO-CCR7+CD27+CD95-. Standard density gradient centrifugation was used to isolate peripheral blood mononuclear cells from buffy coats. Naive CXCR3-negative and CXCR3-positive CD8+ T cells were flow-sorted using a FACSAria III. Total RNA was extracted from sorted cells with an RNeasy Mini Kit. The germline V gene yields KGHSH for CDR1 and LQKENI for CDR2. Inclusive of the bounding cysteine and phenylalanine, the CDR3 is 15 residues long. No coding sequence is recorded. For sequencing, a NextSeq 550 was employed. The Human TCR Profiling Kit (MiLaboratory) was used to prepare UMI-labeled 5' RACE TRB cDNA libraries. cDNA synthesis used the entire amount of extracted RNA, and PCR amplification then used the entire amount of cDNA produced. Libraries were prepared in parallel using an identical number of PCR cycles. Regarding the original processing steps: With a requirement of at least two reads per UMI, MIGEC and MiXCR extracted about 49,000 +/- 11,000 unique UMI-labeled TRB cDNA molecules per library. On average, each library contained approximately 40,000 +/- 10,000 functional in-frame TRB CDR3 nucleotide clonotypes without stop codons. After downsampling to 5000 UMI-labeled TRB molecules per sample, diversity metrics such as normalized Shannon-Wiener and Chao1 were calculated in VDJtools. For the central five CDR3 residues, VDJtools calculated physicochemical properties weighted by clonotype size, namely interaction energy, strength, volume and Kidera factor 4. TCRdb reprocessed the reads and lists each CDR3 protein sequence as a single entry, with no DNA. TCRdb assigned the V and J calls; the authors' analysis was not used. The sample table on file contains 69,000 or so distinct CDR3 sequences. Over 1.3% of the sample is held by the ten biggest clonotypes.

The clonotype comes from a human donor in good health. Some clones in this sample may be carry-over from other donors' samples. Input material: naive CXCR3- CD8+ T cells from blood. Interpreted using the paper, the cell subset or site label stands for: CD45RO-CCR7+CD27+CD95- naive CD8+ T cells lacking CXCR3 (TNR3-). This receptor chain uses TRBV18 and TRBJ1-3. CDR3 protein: CASSPSRSSGNTIYF.